The clone carrying this T cell receptor beta chain was counted a few times. Antigen: not known. The record originates from a study of human T cells and chemical hapten exposure. Study details: Per-sample TCR yield variability stemmed mainly from small pooled library volume differences. Overall study findings and caveats: The immune response of these alopecia patients might not match healthy individuals'.

Original handling: A typical sample had roughly 91,000 TCRs, with about 23,224 to 700,000 overall. TCRdb redid the calling of the RACE reads with MiXCR, one entry per CDR3 protein. The V and J calls here are based on TCRdb, not the publication. This sample has approximately 320,000 distinct CDR3 sequences, with roughly 6% found just once. As for time point: pre-sensitization, week 0. Treatment in this sample: therapeutic diphenylcyclopropenone sensitization with weekly scalp DPC. The CDR3 has 14 amino acids. Unmatched junction bases numbered 5, after V lost 1 base and J lost 6 bases. In germline, CDR1 is SGHDN, CDR2 FVKESK.

The material was whole blood, obtained in connection with sensitization to the hapten diphenylcyclopropenone (DPC). The TCR comes from a woman between 18 and 29 years old with alopecia areata. Some clones in this sample may be carry-over from other donors' samples. The V call is TRBV14, the J call TRBJ2-5, with TRBD2 identical over 7 bases. CDR3 sequence (DNA): TGTGCCAGCAGCCAAGTGGCTAGCGGAAAGACCCAGTACTTC. Amino acids: CASSQVASGKTQYF.